The clone carrying this T cell receptor (beta chain) appeared a few times. Its antigen is undetermined. The data are from a study of beta chain features in type 1 diabetes. About the research overall: Age, gender and cell yields were similar between patients and healthy donors.

Germline V gene data show CDR1 as SGHVS and CDR2 as FQNEAQ. This CDR3 comprises 18 residues. The ends were cut back, 3 bases at V and 0 bases at J, with 17 bases in the middle. Investigators reverse transcribed all isolated RNA, so they sequenced expressed TCRB transcripts. Libraries were prepared by immunoSEQ multiplex PCR; TCRdb keeps only in-frame clonotypes and omits some of them. The sample has 600,000 to 700,000 clones, 9.5% to 15% seen once. It was one heparinised blood draw, averaging around 120 mL, that each donor gave. Notes on the study in general: The similarity of naive, central memory and Treg TCRB repertoires appeared greater among patients than among healthy donors. For Type 1 diabetes patients, all four CD4+ subsets carried TCRB CDR3s that were moderately but significantly shorter.

The sequenced material came from naive CD4+ T cells from blood. This receptor was obtained from a man aged 30-40 years with type 1 diabetes. The gene calls are TRBV7-8 and TRBJ1-4; tentative D call: TRBD1 (5 bases). CDR3 in DNA: TGTGCCAGCAGCTTTGGGAGCGCCACGGGGGCAACTAATGAAAAACTGTTTTTT. It encodes CASSFGSATGATNEKLFF.